This TCR beta chain was captured in a study of CD8+CD57+ T cells in acquired aplastic anemia. Study observations and caveats: Both patients and controls carried the same twenty-nine CD8+ CDR3 sequences.

The CDR3 loop spans 11 amino acids. The V end was cut by 2 bases, the J end by 6 bases, with 5 bases between. The germline V gene has CDR1 SGHDN and CDR2 FVKESK. Patients chosen for sequencing had shown CD8+CD57+ cell expansion by flow cytometry. Concerning this clonotype itself: The antigen remains undetermined. This may arise from a read error, as a much more abundant clone is one base away.

Both TCR beta VDJ combination and CDR3 sequence profiling were carried out. Genomic DNA was the template for this profiling. TCRdb analysed the reads with MiXCR anew, one entry per CDR3 protein. The data contain some 170,000 distinct CDR3 sequences, under 55% of them seen just once; the ten biggest clones take up 1.1%. V usage is TRBV14 and J usage is TRBJ2-7; D not certain. This sequence originates from a human donor with aplastic anemia. Sequencing was carried out using sorted CD4+, CD8+, or CD8+CD57+ T cells (not recorded which) from PBMCs. CDR3 bases: TGTGCCAGCAGCCAATTCAGCGAGCAGTACTTC. It is translated as CASSQFSEQYF.